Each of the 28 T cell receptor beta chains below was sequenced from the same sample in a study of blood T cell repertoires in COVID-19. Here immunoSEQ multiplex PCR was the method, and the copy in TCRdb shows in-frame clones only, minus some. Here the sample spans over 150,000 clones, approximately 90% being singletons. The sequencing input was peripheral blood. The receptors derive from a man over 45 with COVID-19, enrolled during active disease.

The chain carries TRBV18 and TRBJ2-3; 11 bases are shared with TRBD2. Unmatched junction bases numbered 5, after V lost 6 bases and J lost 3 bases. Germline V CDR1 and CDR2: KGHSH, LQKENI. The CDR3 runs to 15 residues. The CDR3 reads CASSLGTSGTDTQYF. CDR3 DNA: TGTGCCAGCTCCCTCGGGACTAGCGGAACAGATACGCAGTATTTT. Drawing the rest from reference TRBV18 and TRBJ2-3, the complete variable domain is NAGVMQNPRHLVRRRGQEARLRCSPMKGHSHVYWYRQLPEEGLKFMVYLQKENIIDESGMPKERFSAEFPKEGPSILRIQQVVRGDSAAYFCASSLGTSGTDTQYFGPGTRLTVL.

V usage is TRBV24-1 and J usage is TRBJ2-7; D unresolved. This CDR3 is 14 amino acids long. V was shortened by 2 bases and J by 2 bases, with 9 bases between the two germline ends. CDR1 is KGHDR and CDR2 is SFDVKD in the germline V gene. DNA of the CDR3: TGTGCCACCAGTGATTCCCTCCTCCCCTACGAGCAGTACTTC. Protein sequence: CATSDSLLPYEQYF.

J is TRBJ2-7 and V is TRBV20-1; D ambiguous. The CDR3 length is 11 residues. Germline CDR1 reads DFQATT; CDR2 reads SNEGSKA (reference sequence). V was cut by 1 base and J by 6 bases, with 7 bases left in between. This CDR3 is CSARGTREQYF. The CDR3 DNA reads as TGCAGTGCTAGAGGTACTCGCGAGCAGTACTTC.

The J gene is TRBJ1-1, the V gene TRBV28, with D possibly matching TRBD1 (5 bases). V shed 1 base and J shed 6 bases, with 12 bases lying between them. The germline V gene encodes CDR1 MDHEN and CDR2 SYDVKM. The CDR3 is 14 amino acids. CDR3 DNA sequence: TGTGCCAGCAGTTTATACAGTCCCAGGGCTGAAGCTTTCTTT. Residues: CASSLYSPRAEAFF. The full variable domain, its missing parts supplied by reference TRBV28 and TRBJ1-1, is DVKVTQSSRYLVKRTGEKVFLECVQDMDHENMFWYRQDPGLGLRLIYFSYDVKMKEKGDIPEGYSVSREKKERFSLILESASTNQTSMYLCASSLYSPRAEAFFGQGTRLTVV.

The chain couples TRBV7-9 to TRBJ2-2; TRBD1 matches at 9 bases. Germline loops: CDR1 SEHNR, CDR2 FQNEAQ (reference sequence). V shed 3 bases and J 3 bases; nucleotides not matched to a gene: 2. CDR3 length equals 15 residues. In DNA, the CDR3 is TGTGCCAGCAGCTTTGGACAGGGGTACACCGGGGAGCTGTTTTTT. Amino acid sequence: CASSFGQGYTGELFF.

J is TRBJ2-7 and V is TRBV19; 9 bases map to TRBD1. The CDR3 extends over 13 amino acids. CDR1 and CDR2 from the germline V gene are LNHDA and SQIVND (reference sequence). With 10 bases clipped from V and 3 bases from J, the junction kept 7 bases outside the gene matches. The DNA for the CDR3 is TGTGCCACACTGGGACAGGGAGGCTACGAGCAGTACTTC. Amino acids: CATLGQGGYEQYF.

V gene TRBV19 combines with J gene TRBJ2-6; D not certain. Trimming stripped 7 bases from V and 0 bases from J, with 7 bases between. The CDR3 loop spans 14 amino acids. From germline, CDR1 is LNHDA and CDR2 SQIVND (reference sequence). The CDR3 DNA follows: TGTGCCAGTACTGAGTTCTCTGGGGCCAACGTCCTGACTTTC. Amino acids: CASTEFSGANVLTF.

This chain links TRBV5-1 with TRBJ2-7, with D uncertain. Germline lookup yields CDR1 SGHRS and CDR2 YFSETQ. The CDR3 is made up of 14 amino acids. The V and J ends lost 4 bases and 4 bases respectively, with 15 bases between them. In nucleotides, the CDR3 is TGCGCCAGCAGCCCAATAGACAAATTATACGAGCAGTACTTC. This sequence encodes CASSPIDKLYEQYF. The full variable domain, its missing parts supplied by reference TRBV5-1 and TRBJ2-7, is KAGVTQTPRYLIKTRGQQVTLSCSPISGHRSVSWYQQTPGQGLQFLFEYFSETQRNKGNFPGRFSGRQFSNSRSEMNVSTLELGDSALYLCASSPIDKLYEQYFGPGTRLTVT.

CDR3 protein: CAWIGQGGYYGYTF. The CDR3 nucleotides are TGTGCCTGGATAGGACAGGGGGGATATTATGGCTACACCTTC. The chain links TRBV30 to TRBJ1-2; TRBD1 agrees at 10 bases. Losses at the gene ends were 4 bases for V and 5 bases for J; bases not matched to a gene: 7. The CDR3 is 14 amino acids. The germline V gene encodes CDR1 GTSNPN and CDR2 SVGIG (reference sequence).

The CDR3 DNA sequence: TGTGCCAGTAGTATCTGGACTAGCGGGATGTTTCAAGAGACCCAGTACTTC. This gives the protein CASSIWTSGMFQETQYF. The chain joins TRBV19 to TRBJ2-5, with TRBD2 matching over 12 bases. The CDR3 consists of 17 residues. J gave up 2 bases and V 3 bases, and 7 bases lay outside the gene matches. In germline, CDR1 is LNHDA, CDR2 SQIVND (reference sequence).

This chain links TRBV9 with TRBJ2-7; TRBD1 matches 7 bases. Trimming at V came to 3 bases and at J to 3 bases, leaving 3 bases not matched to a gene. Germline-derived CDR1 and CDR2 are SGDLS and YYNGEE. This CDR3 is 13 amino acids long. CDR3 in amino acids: CASSGRQGYEQYF. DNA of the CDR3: TGTGCCAGCAGCGGCCGACAGGGCTACGAGCAGTACTTC.

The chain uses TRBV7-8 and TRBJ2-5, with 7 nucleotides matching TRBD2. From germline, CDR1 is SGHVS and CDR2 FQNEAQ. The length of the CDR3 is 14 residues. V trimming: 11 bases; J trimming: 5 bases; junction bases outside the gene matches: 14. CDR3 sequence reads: CAAAASGKGETQYF. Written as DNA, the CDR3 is TGTGCCGCTGCAGCTAGCGGAAAGGGGGAGACCCAGTACTTC.

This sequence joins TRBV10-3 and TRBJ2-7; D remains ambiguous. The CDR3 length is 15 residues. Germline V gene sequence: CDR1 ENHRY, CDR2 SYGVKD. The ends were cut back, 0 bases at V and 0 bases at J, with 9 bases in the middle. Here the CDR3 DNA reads TGTGCCATCAGTGAGTCACCAGGAAACTCCTACGAGCAGTACTTC. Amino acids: CAISESPGNSYEQYF.

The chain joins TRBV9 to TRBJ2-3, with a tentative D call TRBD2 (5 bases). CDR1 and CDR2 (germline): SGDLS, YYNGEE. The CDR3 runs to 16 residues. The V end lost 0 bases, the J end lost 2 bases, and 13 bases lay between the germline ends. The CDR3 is CASSVGSSKDTDTQYF. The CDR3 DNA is TGTGCCAGCAGCGTAGGGTCTAGCAAGGACACAGATACGCAGTATTTT.

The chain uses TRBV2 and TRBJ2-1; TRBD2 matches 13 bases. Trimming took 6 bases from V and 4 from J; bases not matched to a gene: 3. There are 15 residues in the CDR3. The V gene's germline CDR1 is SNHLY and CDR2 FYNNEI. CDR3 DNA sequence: TGTGCCAGCAGGGAACTAGCGGGGGGGTACAATGAGCAGTTCTTC. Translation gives CASRELAGGYNEQFF.

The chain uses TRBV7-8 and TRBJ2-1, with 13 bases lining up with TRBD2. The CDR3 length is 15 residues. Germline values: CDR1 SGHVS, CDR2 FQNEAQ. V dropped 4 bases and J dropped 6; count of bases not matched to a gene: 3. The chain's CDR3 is CASSSGLAGVNEQFF. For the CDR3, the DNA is TGTGCCAGCAGCTCTGGACTAGCGGGGGTCAATGAGCAGTTCTTC.

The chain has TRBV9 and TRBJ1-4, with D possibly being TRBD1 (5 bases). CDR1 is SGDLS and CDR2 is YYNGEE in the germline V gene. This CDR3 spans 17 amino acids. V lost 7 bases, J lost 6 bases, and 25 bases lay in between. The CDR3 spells CASAPGAGGLEYEKLFF. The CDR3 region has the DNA TGTGCCAGCGCCCCCGGGGCAGGAGGGTTGGAATATGAAAAACTGTTTTTT. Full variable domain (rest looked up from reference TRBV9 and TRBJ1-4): DSGVTQTPKHLITATGQRVTLRCSPRSGDLSVYWYQQSLDQGLQFLIQYYNGEERAKGNILERFSAQQFPDLHSELNLSSLELGDSALYFCASAPGAGGLEYEKLFFGSGTQLSVL.

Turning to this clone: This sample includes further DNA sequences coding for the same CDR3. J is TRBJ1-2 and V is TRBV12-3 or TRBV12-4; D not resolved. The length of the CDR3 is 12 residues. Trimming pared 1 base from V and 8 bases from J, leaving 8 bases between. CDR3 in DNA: TGTGCCAGCAGTTTAGAGGGCGGGGGCTACACCTTC. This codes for CASSLEGGGYTF.

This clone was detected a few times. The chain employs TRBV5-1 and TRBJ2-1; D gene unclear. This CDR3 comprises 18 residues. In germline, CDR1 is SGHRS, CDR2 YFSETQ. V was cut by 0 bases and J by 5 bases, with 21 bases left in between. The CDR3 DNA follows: TGCGCCAGCAGCTTGGACTTCCAAGGTCCAGTACAGAACAATGAGCAGTTCTTC. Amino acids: CASSLDFQGPVQNNEQFF.

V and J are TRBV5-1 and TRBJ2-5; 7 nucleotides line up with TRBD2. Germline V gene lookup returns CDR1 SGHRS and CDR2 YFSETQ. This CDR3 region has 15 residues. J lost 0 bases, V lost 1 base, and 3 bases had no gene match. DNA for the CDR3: TGCGCCAGCAGCTTGTGGGAGGGGTACCAAGAGACCCAGTACTTC. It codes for CASSLWEGYQETQYF.

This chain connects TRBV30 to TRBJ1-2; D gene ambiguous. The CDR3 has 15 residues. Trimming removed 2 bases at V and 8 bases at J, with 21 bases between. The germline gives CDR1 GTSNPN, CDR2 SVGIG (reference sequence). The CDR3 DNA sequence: TGTGCCTGGAGTCCCACGATGAGTAGGGCGGGGGGCTACACCTTC. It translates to CAWSPTMSRAGGYTF. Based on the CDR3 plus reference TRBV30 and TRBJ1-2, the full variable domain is SQTIHQWPATLVQPVGSPLSLECTVEGTSNPNLYWYRQAAGRGLQLLFYSVGIGQISSEVPQNLSASRPQDRQFILSSKKLLLSDSGFYLCAWSPTMSRAGGYTFGSGTRLTVV.

CDR3 in amino acids: CASSPRGLESPLHF. In DNA form, the CDR3 reads TGTGCCAGCAGCCCCAGGGGGTTAGAGTCACCCCTCCACTTT. V usage is TRBV5-6 and J usage is TRBJ1-6; TRBD1 aligns across 7 bases. Per germline, CDR1 SGHDT and CDR2 YYEEEE. The junction had 8 bases not matched to a gene; V was cut back by 4 bases and J by 10 bases. The CDR3 runs to 14 residues.

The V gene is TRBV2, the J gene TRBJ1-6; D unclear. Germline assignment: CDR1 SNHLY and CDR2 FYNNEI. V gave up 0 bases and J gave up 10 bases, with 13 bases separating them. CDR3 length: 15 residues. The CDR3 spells CASSEAGEATSPLHF. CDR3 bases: TGTGCCAGCAGTGAAGCTGGGGAGGCGACGTCACCCCTCCACTTT.

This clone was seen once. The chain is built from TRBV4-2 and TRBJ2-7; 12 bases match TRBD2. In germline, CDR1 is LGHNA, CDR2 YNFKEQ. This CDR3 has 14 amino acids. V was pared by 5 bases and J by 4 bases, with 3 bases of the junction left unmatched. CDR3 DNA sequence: TGTGCCAGCAGCTCTAGCGGGGGGGATTACGAGCAGTACTTC. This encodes CASSSSGGDYEQYF.

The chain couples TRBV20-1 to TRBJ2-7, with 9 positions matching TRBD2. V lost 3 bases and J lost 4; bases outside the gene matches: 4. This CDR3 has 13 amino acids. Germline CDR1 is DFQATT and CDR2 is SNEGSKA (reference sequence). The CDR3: CSASSGGTYEQYF. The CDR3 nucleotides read TGCAGTGCTAGTAGCGGGGGTACATACGAGCAGTACTTC.

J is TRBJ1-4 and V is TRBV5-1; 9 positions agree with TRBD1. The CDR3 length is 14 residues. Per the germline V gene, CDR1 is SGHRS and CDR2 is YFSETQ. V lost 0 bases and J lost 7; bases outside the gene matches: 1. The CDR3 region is CASSLGQGVEKLFF. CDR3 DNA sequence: TGCGCCAGCAGCTTGGGACAGGGGGTTGAAAAACTGTTTTTT.

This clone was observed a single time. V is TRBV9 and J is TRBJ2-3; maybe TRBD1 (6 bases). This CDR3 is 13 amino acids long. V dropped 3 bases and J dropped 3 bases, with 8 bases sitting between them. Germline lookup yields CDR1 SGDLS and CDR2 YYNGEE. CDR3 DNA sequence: TGTGCCAGCAGCGCCAGGGGAACAGATACGCAGTATTTT. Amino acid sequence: CASSARGTDTQYF.

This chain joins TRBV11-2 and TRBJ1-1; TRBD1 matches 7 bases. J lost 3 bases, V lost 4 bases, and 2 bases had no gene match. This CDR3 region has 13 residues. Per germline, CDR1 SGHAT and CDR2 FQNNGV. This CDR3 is CASSSQGDTEAFF. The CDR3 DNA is TGTGCCAGCAGCTCCCAGGGGGACACTGAAGCTTTCTTT.